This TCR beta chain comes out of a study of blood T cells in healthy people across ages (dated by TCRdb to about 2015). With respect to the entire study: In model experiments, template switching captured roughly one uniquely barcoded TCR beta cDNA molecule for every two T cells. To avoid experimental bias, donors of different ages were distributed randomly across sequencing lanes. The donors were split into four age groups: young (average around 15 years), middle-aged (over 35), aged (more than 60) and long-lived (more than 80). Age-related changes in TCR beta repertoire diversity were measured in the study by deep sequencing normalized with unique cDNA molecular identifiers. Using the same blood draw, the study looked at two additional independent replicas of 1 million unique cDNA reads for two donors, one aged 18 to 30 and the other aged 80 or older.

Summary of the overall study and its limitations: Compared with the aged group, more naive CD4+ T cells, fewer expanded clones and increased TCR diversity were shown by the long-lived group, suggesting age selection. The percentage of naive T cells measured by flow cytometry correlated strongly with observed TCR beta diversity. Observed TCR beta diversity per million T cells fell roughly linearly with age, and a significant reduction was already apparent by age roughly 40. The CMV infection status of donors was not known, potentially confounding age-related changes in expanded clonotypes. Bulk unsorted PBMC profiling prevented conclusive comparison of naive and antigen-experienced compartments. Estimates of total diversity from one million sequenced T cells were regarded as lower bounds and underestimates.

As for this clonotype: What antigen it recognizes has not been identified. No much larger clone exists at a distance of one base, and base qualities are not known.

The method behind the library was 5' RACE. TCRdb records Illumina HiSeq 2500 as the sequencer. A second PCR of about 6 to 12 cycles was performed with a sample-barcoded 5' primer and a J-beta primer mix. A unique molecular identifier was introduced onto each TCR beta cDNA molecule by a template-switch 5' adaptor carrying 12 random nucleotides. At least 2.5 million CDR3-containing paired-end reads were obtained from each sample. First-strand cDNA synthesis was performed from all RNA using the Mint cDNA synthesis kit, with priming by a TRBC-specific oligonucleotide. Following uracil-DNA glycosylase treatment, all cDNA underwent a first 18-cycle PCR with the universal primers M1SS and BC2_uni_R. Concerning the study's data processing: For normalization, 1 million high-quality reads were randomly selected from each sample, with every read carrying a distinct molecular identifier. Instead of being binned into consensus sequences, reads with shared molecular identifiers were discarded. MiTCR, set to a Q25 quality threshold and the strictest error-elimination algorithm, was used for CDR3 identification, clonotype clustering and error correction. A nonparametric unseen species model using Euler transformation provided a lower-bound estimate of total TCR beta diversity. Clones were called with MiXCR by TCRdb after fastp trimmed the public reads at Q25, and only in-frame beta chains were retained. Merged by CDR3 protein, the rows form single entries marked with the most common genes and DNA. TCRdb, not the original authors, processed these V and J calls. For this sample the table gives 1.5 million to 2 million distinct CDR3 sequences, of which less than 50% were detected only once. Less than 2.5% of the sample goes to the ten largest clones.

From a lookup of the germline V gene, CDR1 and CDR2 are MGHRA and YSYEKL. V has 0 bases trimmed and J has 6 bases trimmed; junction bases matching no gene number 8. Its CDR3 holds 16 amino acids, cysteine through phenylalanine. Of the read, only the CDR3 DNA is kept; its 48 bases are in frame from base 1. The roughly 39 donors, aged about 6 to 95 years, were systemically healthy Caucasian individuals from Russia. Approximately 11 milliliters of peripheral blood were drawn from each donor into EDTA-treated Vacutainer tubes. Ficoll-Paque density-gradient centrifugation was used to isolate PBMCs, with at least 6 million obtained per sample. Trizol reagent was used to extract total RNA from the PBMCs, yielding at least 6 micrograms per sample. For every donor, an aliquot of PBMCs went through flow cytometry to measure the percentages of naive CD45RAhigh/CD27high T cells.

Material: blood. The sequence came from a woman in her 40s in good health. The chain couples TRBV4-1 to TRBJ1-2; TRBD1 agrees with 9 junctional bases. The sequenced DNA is TGCGCCAGCAGCCAAGAACCGGGACAGGGTGTCCATGGCTACACCTTC. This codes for CASSQEPGQGVHGYTF.